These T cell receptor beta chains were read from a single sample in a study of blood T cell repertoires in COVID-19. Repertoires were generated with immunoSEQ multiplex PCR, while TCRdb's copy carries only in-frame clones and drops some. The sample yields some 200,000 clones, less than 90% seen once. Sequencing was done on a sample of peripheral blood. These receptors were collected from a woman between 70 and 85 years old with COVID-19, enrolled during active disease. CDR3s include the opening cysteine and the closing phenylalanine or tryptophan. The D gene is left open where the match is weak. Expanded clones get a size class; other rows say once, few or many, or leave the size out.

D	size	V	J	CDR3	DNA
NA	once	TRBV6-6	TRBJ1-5	CASRDGTINQPQHF	TGTGCCAGCAGGGACGGGACAATAAATCAGCCCCAGCATTTT
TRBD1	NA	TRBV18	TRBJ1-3	CASSPITTGGSGNTIYF	TGTGCCAGCTCACCCATTACGACAGGGGGCTCTGGAAACACCATATATTTT
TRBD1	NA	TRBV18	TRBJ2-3	CASSRTGGSTDTQYF	TGTGCCAGCTCACGGACAGGGGGGAGCACAGATACGCAGTATTTT
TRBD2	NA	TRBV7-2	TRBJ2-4	CASSFRLAGGNGNIQYF	TGTGCCAGCAGCTTTCGCCTAGCGGGAGGGAATGGAAACATTCAGTACTTC
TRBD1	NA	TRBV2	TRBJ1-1	CASSVGPGGEAFF	TGTGCCAGCAGTGTAGGGCCAGGGGGTGAGGCTTTCTTT
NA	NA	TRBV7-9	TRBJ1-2	CASSSSVGSYGYTF	TGTGCCAGCAGCTCCTCCGTGGGCTCCTATGGCTACACCTTC
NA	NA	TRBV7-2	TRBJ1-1	CASSSPGLHTEAFF	TGTGCCAGCAGCAGCCCCGGGTTGCACACTGAAGCTTTCTTT
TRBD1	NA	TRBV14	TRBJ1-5	CASSQVRIGQGASSQPQHF	TGTGCCAGCAGCCAAGTAAGGATAGGGCAGGGGGCATCCTCGCAGCCCCAGCATTTT
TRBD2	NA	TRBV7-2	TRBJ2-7	CATCWREGYEQYF	TGTGCCACCTGTTGGAGGGAGGGCTACGAGCAGTACTTC
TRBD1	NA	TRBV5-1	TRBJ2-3	CASSSTGTDTDTQYF	TGCGCCAGCAGCTCGACCGGGACAGACACAGATACGCAGTATTTT